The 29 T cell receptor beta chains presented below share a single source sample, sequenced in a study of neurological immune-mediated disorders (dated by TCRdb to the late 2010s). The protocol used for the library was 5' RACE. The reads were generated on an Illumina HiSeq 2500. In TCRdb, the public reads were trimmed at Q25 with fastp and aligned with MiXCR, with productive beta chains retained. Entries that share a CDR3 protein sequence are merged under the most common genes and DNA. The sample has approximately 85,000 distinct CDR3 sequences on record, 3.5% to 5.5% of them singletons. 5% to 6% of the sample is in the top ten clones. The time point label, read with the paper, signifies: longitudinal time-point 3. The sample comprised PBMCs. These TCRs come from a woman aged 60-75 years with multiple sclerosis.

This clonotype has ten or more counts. This chain's CDR3 is CSLGGEQGGQPQHF. In nucleotides, the CDR3 is TGCAGTCTGGGGGGAGAACAGGGAGGTCAGCCCCAGCATTTT. V usage is TRBV20-1 and J usage is TRBJ1-5, with D possibly TRBD1 on 6 matching bases. Germline CDR1 DFQATT, CDR2 SNEGSKA (reference sequence). The CDR3 is made up of 14 amino acids. Trimming shortened V by 8 bases and J by 6 bases, and 20 bases separated the two germline ends.

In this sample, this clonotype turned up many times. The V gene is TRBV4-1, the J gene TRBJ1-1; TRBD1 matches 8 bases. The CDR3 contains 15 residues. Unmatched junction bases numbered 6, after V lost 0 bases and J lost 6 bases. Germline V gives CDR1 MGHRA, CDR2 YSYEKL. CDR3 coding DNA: TGCGCCAGCAGCCAAGATGGGCAGGGGGCGGCTGAAGCTTTCTTT. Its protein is CASSQDGQGAAEAFF.

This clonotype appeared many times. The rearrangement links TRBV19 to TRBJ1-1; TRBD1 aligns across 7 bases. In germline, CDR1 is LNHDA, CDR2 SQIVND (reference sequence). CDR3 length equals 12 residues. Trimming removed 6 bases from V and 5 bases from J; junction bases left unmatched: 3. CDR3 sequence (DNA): TGTGCCAGTAGGGAACAGGGGACTGAAGCTTTCTTT. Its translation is CASREQGTEAFF. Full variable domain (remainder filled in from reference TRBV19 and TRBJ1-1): DGGITQSPKYLFRKEGQNVTLSCEQNLNHDAMYWYRQDPGQGLRLIYYSQIVNDFQKGDIAEGYSVSREKKESFPLTVTSAQKNPTAFYLCASREQGTEAFFGQGTRLTVV.

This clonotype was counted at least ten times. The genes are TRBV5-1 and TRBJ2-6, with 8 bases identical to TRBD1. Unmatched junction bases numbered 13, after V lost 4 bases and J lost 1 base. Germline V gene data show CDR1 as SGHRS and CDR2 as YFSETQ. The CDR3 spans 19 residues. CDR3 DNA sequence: TGCGCCAGCAGCCAAACCCCGACAGGGGTACCTTCTGGGGCCAACGTCCTGACTTTC. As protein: CASSQTPTGVPSGANVLTF.

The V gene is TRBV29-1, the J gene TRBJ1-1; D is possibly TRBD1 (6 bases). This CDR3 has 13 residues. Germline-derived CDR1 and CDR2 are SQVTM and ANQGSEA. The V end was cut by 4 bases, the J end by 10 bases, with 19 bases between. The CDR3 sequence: CSVARWAGDIAFF. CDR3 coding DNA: TGCAGCGTTGCTAGGTGGGCAGGGGATATAGCTTTCTTT.

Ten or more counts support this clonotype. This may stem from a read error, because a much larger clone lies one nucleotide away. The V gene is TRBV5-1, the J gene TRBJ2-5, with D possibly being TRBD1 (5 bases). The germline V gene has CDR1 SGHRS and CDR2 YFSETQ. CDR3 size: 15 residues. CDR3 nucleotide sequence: TGCGCCAGCAGCTTGGTTGGACAAACCAAAGAGACCCAGCACTTC. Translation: CASSLVGQTKETQHF.

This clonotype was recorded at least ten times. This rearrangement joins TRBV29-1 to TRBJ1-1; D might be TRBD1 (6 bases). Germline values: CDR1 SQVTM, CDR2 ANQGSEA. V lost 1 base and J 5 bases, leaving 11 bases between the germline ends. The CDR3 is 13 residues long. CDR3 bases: TGCAGCGTTGAAGTGGGGGCCAAAACTGAAGCTTTCTTT. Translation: CSVEVGAKTEAFF.

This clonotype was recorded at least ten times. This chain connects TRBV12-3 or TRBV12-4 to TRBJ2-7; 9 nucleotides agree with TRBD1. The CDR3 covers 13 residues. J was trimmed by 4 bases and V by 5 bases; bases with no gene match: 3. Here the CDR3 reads CASSDRGFYEQYF. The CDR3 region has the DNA TGTGCCAGCAGTGACAGGGGGTTTTACGAGCAGTACTTC.

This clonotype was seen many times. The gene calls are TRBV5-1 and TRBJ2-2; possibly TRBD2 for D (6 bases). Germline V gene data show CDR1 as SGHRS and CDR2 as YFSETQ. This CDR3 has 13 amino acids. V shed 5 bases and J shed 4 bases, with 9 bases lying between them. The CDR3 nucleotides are TGCGCCAGCAGGGAGGGGAGCACCGGGGAGCTGTTTTTT. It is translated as CASREGSTGELFF.

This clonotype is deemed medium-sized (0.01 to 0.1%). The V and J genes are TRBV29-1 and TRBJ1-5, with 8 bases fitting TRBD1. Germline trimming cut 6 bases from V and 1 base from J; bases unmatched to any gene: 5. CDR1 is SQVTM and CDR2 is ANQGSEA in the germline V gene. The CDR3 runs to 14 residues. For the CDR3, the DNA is TGCAGCGTCGGTGACAGGGGAAGCAATCAGCCCCAGCATTTT. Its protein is CSVGDRGSNQPQHF. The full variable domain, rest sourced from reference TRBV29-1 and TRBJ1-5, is SAVISQKPSRDICQRGTSLTIQCQVDSQVTMMFWYRQQPGQSLTLIATANQGSEATYESGFVIDKFPISRPNLTFSTLTVSNMSPEDSSIYLCSVGDRGSNQPQHFGDGTRLSIL.

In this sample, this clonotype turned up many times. CDR3 nucleotides: TGTGCCAGCAACATAGGTAGGACTAGCGGGTTCTTC. Protein sequence: CASNIGRTSGFF. This chain links TRBV12-3 or TRBV12-4 with TRBJ2-1, with 10 bases matching TRBD2. The CDR3 length is 12 residues. With V trimmed by 7 bases and J by 15 bases, 9 bases remained unmatched.

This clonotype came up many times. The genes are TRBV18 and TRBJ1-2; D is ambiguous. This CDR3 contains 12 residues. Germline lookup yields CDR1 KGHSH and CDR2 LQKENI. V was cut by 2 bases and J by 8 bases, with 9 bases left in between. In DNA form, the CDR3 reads TGTGCCAGCTCACCAGCCGGGGAGGGCTACACCTTC. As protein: CASSPAGEGYTF.

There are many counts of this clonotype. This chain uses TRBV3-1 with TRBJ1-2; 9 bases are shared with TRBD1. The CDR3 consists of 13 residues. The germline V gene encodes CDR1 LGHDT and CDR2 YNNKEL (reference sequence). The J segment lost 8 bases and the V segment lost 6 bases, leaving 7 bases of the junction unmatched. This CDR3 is CASRHTTGGGYTF. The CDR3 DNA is TGTGCCAGCAGACACACGACAGGGGGAGGCTACACCTTC.

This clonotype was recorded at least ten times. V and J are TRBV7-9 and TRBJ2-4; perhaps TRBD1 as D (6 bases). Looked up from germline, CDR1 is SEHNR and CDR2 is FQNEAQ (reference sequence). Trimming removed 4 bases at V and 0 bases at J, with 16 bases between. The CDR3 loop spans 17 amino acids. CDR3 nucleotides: TGTGCCAGCAGCTCCCAGGGGATTGCGGCAGCCAAAAACATTCAGTACTTC. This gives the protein CASSSQGIAAAKNIQYF. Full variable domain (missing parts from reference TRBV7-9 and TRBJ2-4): DTGVSQNPRHKITKRGQNVTFRCDPISEHNRLYWYRQTLGQGPEFLTYFQNEAQLEKSRLLSDRFSAERPKGSFSTLEIQRTEQGDSAMYLCASSSQGIAAAKNIQYFGAGTRLSVL.

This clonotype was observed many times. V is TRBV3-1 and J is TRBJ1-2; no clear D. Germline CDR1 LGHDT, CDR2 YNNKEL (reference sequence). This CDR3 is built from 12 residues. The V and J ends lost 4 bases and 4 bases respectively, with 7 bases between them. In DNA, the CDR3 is TGTGCCAGCAGCCCCAATGGCTATGGCTACACCTTC. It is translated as CASSPNGYGYTF. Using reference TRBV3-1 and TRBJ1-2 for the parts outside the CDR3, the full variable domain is DTAVSQTPKYLVTQMGNDKSIKCEQNLGHDTMYWYKQDSKKFLKIMFSYNNKELIINETVPNRFSPKSPDKAHLNLHINSLELGDSAVYFCASSPNGYGYTFGSGTRLTVV.

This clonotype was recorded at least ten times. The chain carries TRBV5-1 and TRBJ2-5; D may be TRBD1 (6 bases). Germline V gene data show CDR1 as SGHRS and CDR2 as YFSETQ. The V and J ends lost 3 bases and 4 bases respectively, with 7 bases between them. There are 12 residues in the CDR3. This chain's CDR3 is CASSSRGETQYF. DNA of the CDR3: TGCGCCAGCAGCTCCAGGGGAGAGACCCAGTACTTC.

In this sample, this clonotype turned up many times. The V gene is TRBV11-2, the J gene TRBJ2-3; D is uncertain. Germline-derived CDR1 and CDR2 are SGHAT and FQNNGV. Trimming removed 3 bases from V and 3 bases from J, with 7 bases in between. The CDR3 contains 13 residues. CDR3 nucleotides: TGTGCCAGCAGCTTCAGGCGGACAGATACGCAGTATTTT. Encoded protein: CASSFRRTDTQYF.

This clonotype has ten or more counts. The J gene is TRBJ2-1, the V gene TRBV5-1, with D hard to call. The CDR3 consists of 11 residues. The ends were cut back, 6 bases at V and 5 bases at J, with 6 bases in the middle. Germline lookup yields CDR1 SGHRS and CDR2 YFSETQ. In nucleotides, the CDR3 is TGCGCCAGCAACCAAAACAATGAGCAGTTCTTC. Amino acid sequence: CASNQNNEQFF.

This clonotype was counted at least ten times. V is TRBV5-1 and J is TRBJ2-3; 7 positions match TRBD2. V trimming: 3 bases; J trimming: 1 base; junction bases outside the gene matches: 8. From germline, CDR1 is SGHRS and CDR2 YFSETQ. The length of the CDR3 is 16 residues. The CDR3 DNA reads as TGCGCCAGCAGCTGGGCGGGGGTATCTCGCACAGATACGCAGTATTTT. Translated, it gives CASSWAGVSRTDTQYF.

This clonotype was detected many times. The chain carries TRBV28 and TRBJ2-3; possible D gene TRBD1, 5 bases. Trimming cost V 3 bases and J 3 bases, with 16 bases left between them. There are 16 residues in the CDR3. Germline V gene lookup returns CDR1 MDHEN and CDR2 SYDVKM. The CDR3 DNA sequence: TGTGCCAGCAGTTTGGCCTTTGCTGCAGGGACAGATACGCAGTATTTT. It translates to CASSLAFAAGTDTQYF.

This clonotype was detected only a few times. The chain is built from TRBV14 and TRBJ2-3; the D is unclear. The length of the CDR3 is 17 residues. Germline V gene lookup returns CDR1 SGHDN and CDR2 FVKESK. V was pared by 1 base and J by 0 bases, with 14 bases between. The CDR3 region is CASSQGGGLPSTDTQYF. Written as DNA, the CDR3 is TGTGCCAGCAGCCAAGGAGGCGGCCTACCTAGCACAGATACGCAGTATTTT.

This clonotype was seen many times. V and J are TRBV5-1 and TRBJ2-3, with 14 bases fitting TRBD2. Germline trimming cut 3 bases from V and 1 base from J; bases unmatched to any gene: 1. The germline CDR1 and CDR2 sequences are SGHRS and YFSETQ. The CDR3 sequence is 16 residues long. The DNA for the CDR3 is TGCGCCAGCAGCTGGACTAGCGGGGGGCGCACAGATACGCAGTATTTT. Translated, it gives CASSWTSGGRTDTQYF.

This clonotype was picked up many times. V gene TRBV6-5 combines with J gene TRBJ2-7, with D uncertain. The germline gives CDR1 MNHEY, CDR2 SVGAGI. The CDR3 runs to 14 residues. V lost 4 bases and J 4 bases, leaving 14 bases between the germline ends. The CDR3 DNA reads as TGTGCCAGCAGTTTACCGGGTCCTCCATACGAGCAGTACTTC. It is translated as CASSLPGPPYEQYF.

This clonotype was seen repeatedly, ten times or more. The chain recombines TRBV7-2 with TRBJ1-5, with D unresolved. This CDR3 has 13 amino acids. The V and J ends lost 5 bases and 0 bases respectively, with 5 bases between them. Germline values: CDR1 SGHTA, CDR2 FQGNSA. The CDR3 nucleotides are TGTGCCAGCAGCGCTTATAGCAATCAGCCCCAGCATTTT. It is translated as CASSAYSNQPQHF.

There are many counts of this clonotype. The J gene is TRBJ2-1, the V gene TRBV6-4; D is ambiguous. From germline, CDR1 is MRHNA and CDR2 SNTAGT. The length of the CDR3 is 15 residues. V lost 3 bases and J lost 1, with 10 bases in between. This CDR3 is CASSETGGSYNEQFF. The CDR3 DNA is TGTGCCAGCAGTGAGACGGGTGGGTCCTACAATGAGCAGTTCTTC.

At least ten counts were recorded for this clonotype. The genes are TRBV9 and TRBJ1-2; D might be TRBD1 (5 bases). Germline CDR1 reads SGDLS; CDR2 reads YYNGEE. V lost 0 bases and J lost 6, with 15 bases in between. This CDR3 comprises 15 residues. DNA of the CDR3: TGTGCCAGCAGCGTAGCGGGGGGATCCATGGATGGCTACACCTTC. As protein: CASSVAGGSMDGYTF.

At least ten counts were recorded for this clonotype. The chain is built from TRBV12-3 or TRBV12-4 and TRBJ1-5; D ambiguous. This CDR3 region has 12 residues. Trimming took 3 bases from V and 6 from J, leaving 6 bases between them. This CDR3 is CASSFSGQPQHF. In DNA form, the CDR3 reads TGTGCCAGCAGTTTCTCAGGTCAGCCCCAGCATTTT.

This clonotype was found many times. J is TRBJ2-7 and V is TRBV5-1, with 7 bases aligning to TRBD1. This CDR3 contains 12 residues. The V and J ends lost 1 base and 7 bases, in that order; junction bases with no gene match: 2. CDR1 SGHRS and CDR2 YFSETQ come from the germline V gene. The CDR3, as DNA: TGCGCCAGCAGCTTGACAGGGGTGGAGCAGTACTTC. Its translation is CASSLTGVEQYF.

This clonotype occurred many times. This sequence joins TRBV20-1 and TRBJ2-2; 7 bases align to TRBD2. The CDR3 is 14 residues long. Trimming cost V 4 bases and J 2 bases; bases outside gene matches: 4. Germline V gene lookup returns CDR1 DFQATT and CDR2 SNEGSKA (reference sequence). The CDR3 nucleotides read TGCAGTGCTACGGGGGGTGACAACACCGGGGAGCTGTTTTTT. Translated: CSATGGDNTGELFF.